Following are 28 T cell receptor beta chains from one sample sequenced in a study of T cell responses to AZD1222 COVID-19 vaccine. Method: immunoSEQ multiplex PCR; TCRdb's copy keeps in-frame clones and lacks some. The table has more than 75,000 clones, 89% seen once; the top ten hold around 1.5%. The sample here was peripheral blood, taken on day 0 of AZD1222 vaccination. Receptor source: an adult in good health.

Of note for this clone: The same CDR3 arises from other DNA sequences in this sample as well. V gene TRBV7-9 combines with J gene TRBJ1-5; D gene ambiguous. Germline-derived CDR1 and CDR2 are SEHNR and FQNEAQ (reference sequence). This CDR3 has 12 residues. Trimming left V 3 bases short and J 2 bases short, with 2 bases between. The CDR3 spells CASSFGNQPQHF. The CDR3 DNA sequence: TGTGCCAGCAGCTTTGGCAATCAGCCCCAGCATTTT.

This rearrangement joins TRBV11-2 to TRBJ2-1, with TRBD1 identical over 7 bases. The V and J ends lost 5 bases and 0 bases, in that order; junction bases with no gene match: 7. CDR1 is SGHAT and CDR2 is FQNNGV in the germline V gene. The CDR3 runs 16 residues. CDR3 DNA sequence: TGTGCCAGCAGCCCTGGGACAGATACCTCCTACAATGAGCAGTTCTTC. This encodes CASSPGTDTSYNEQFF.

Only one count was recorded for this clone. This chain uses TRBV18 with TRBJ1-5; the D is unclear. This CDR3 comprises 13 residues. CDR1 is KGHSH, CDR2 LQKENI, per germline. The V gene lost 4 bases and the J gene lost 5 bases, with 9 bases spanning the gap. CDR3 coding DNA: TGTGCCAGCTCACTGACTGACGATCAGCCCCAGCATTTT. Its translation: CASSLTDDQPQHF.

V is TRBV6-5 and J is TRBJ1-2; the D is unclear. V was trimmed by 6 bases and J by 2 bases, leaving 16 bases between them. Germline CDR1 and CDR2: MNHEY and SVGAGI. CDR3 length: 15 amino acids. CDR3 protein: CASSKETQENYGYTF. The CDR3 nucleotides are TGTGCCAGCAGCAAAGAAACTCAGGAGAACTATGGCTACACCTTC.

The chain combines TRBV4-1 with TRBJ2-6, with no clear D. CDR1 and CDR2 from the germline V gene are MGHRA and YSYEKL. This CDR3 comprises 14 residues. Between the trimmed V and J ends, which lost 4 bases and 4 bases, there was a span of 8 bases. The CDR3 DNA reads TGCGCCAGCAGCCCAAAGAGGGGGGCCAACGTCCTGACTTTC. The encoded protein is CASSPKRGANVLTF.

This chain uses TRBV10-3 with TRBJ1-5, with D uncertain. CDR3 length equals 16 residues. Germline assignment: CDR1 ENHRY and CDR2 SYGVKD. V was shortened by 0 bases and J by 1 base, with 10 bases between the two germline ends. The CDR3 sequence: CAISESVSRSNQPQHF. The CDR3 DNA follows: TGTGCCATCAGTGAGTCCGTCTCAAGGAGCAATCAGCCCCAGCATTTT.

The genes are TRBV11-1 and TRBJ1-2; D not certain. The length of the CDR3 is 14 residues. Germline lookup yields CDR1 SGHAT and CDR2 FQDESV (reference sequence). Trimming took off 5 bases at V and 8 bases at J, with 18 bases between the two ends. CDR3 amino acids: CASSGQVPSFGYTF. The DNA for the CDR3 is TGTGCCAGCAGCGGTCAGGTGCCATCTTTCGGCTACACCTTC.

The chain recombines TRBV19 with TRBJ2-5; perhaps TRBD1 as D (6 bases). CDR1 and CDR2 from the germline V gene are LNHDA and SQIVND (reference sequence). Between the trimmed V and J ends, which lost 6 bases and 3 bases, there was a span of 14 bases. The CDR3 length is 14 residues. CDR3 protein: CASSPASGEETQYF. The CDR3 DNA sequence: TGTGCCAGTAGCCCGGCCTCAGGGGAAGAGACCCAGTACTTC.

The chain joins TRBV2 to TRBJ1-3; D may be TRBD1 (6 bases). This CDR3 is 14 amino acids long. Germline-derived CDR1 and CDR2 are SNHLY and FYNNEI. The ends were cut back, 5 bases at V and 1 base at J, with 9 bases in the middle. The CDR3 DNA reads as TGTGCCAGCAGTTTCAGGGGATCTGGAAACACCATATATTTT. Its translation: CASSFRGSGNTIYF.

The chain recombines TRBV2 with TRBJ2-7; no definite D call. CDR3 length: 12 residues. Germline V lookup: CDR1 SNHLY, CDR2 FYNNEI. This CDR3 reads CGAVLSSYEQYF. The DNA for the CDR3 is TGTGGTGCGGTTCTTAGCTCCTACGAGCAGTACTTC.

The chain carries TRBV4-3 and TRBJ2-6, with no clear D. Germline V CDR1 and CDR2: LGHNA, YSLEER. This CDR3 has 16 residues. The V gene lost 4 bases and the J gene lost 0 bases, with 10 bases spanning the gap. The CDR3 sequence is CASSLLFLSGANVLTF. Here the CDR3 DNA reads TGCGCCAGCAGCCTATTATTCCTCTCTGGGGCCAACGTCCTGACTTTC.

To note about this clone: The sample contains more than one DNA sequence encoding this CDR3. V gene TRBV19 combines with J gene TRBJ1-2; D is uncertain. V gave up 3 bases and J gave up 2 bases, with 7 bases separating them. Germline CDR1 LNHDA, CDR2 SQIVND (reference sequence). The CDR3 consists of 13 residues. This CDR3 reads CASSMSGNYGYTF. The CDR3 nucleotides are TGTGCCAGTAGTATGTCCGGAAACTATGGCTACACCTTC.

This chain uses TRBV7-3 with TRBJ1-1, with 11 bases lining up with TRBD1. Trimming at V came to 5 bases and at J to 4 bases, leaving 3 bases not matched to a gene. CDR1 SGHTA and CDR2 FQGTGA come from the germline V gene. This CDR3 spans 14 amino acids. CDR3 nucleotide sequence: TGTGCCAGCAGCCAGGGACAGGGGGGCACTGAAGCTTTCTTT. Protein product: CASSQGQGGTEAFF.

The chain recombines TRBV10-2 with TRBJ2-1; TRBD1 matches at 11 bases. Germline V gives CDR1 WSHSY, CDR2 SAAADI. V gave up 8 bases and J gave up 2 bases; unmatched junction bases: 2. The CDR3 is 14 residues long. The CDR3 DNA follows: TGCGCCAGCGGGGACAGGGGGACCTACAATGAGCAGTTCTTC. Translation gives CASGDRGTYNEQFF.

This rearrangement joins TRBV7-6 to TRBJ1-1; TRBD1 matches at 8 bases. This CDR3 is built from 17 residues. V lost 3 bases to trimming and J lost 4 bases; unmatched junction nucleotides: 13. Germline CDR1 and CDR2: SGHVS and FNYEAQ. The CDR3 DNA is TGTGCCAGCAGCTTGGAGCCGGGACAGGTGGACCTCACTGAAGCTTTCTTT. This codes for CASSLEPGQVDLTEAFF.

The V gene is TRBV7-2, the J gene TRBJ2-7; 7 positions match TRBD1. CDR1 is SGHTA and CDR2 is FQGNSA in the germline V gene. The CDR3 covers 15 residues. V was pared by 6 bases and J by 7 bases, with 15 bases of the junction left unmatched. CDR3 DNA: TGTGCCAGCAGGGTACGAGGGGGCCCAGAGGGGGAGCAGTACTTC. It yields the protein CASRVRGGPEGEQYF.

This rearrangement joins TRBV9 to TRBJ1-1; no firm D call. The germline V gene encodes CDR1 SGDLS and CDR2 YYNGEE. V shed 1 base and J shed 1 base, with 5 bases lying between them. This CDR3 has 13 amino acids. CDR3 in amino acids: CASSVNKNTEAFF. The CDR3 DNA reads TGTGCCAGCAGCGTAAACAAGAACACTGAAGCTTTCTTT.

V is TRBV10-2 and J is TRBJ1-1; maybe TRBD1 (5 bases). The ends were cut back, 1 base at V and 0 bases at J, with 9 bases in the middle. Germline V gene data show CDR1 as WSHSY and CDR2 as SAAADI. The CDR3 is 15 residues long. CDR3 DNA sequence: TGCGCCAGCAGTGAGTTGAGGGGAATGAACACTGAAGCTTTCTTT. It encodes CASSELRGMNTEAFF.

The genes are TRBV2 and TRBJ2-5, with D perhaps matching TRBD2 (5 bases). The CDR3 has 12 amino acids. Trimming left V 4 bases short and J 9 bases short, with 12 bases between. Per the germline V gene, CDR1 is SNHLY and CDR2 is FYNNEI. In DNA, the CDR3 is TGTGCCAGCAGTGTTGGACTGGAGGCCCAGTACTTC. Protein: CASSVGLEAQYF.

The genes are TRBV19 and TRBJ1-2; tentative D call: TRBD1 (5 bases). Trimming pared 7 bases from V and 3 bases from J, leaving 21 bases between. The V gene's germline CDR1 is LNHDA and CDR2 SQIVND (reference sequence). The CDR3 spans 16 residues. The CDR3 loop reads CASTTLSKGAHYGYTF. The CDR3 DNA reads TGTGCCAGTACTACATTAAGCAAAGGGGCTCACTATGGCTACACCTTC.

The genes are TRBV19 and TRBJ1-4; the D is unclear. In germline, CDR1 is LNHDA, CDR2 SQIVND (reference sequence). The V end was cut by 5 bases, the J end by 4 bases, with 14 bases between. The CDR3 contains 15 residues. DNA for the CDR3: TGTGCCAGTAGTGCCACAGCATTGCATAATGAAAAACTGTTTTTT. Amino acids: CASSATALHNEKLFF.

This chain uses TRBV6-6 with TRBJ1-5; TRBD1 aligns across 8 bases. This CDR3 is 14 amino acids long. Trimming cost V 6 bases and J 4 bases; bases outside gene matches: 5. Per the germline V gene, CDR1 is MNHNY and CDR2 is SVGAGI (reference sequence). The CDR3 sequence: CASRATGVNQPQHF. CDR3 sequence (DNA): TGTGCCAGCAGAGCGACAGGGGTGAATCAGCCCCAGCATTTT.

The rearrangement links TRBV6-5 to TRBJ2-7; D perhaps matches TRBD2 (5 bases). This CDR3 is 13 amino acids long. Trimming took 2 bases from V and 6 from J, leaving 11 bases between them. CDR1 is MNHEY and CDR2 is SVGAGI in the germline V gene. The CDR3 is CASSYTEGSEQYF. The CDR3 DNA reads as TGTGCCAGCAGTTACACCGAGGGAAGCGAGCAGTACTTC.

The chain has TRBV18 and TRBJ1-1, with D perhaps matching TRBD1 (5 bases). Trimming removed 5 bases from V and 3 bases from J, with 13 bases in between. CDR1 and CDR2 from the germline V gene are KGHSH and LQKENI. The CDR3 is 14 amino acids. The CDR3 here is CASSSRATYTEAFF. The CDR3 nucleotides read TGTGCCAGCTCAAGCAGGGCCACCTACACTGAAGCTTTCTTT.

CDR3 nucleotides: TGTGCCAGCAGCCAGGGTGGGGGGACCGAAGTCCACTTT. This translates into CASSQGGGTEVHF. The chain is built from TRBV5-6 and TRBJ1-6; tentative D call: TRBD1 (5 bases). Trimming took 4 bases from V and 17 from J, leaving 19 bases between them. Germline V gene sequence: CDR1 SGHDT, CDR2 YYEEEE. This CDR3 contains 13 residues.

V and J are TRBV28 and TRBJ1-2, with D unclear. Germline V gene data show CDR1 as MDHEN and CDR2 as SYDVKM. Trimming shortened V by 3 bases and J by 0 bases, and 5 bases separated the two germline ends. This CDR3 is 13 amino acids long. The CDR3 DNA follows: TGTGCCAGCAGTTTTAAGCCTAACTATGGCTACACCTTC. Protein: CASSFKPNYGYTF.

In DNA form, the CDR3 reads TGTGCCAGCAGCGATACGTTCGGGGCCGGGGAGCTGTTTTTT. Its protein is CASSDTFGAGELFF. The chain employs TRBV9 and TRBJ2-2; D possibly corresponds to TRBD2 (5 bases). In germline, CDR1 is SGDLS, CDR2 YYNGEE. Trimming removed 3 bases at V and 6 bases at J, with 12 bases between. CDR3 length equals 14 residues.

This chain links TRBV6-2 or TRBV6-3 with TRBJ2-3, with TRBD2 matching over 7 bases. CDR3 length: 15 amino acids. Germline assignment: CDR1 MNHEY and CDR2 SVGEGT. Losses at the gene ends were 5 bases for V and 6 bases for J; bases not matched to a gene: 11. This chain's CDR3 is CASSRTRGGVDTQYF. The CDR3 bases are TGTGCCAGCAGTCGGACCCGGGGAGGGGTTGATACGCAGTATTTT.